This T cell receptor beta chain was observed in a study of spatial heterogeneity in lung cancer. Study information: Averaged across combinations, each unique TCR and UMI pairing appeared more than ten times in raw reads, which were uncorrected.

Notes on this clonotype: The antigen is undetermined. A much larger clone lies a single base off, so this may be a read error.

Noted time point: blood at routine non-recurrence follow-up after resection. Overall study findings and caveats: Resection blood, more than follow-up blood, showed ubiquitous expanded tumor TCRs.

Each TCR cDNA molecule bore a unique molecular identifier. TCRdb called the 5' RACE reads again in MiXCR, with one record for every CDR3 protein. The data show 60,000 to 85,000 distinct CDR3 sequences, roughly 8.9% seen once. The CDR3 consists of 15 residues. The germline V gene has CDR1 SEHNR and CDR2 FQNEAQ (reference sequence). The gene calls are TRBV7-9 and TRBJ2-7, with D perhaps matching TRBD1 or TRBD2 (7 bases each). TRBJ2-1 explains the end of the DNA better; the J call may be wrong. The sequencing here drew on PBMCs, taken at follow-up. The sequence was collected from a female donor with early-stage non-small cell lung cancer. The CDR3 DNA sequence: TGTGCCAGCAACACAGCCATGGCAGGGGGAGGGGAGCAGTTCTTC. Amino acid sequence: CASNTAMAGGGEQFF.